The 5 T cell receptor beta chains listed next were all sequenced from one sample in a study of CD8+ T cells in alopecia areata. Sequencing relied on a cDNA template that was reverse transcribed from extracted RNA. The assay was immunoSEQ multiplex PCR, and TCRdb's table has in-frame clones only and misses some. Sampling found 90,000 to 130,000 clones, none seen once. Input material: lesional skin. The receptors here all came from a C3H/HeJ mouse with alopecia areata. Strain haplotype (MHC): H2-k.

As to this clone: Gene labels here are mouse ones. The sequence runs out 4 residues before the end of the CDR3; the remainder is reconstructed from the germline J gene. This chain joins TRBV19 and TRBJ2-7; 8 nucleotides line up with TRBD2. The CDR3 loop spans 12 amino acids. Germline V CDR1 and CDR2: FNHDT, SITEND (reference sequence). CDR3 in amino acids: CASTRLGYEQYF. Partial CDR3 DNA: TGTGCCAGCACCAGACTGGGGTAT.

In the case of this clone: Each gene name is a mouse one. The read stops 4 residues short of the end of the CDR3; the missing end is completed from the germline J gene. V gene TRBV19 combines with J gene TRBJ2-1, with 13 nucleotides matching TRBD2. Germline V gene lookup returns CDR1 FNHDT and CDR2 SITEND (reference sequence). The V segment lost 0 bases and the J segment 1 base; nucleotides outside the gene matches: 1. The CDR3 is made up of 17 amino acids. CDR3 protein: CASSIAGLGGNYAEQFF. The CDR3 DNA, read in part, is TGTGCCAGCAGTATAGCGGGACTGGGGGGGAACTATGCT.

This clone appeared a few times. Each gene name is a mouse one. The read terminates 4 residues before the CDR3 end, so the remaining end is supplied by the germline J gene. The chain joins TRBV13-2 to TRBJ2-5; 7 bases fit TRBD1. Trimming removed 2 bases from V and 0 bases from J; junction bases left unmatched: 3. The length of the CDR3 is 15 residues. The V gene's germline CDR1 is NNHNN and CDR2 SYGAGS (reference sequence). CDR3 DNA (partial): TGTGCCAGCGGTGAGCGGGACAGAAACCAAGAC. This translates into CASGERDRNQD. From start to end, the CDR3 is CASGERDRNQDTQYF.

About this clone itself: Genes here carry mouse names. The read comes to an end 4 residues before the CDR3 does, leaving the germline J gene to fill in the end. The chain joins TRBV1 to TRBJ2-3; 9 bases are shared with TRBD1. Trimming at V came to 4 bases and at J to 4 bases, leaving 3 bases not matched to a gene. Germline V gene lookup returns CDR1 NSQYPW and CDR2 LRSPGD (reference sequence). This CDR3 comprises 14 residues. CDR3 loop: CTCSGTGATETLYF. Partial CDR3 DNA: TGCACCTGCAGTGGGACAGGGGCGACAGAA.

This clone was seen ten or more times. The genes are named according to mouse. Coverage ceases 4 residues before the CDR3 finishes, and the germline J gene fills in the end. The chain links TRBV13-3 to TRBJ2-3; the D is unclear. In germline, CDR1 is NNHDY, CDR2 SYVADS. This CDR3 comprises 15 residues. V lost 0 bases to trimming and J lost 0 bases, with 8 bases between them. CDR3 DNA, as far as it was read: TGTGCCAGCAGTGATGACAAAAATAGTGCAGAA. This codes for CASSDDKNSAE. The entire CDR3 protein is CASSDDKNSAETLYF.